This T cell receptor (beta chain) was observed in a study of T-cell reconstitution after alpha-beta-depleted transplantation in children. With 6 bases removed from V and 1 base from J, the gap between germline ends came to 13 bases. Per the germline V gene, CDR1 is MNHEY and CDR2 is SVGEGT. This CDR3 has 14 amino acids. Using unique molecular identifiers, the investigators prepared the TCRbeta library. TCRdb processed the PCR reads anew with MiXCR; each CDR3 protein has one entry. The sample consists of around 530,000 distinct CDR3 sequences, roughly 33% of them appearing once. The source of this sequence is a human donor who donated a stem cell graft to a child with aplastic anemia. The source material was PBMCs from the stem cell graft donor, sampled from the stem cell graft. The V and J genes are TRBV6-2 or TRBV6-3 and TRBJ2-7; D is perhaps TRBD1 (7 bases). The CDR3 reads CASRPAGQSYEQYF. CDR3 in DNA: TGTGCCAGCAGACCCGCGGGACAGTCCTACGAGCAGTACTTC.